These 21 T cell receptor beta chains were all obtained from the same sample, sequenced in a study of blood T cell repertoires in COVID-19. Only in-frame clones appear in the TCRdb table, and some are missing; sequencing was by immunoSEQ multiplex PCR. The sample lists around 94,000 clones; about 80% were seen once. Sample: peripheral blood. The receptors derive from a man aged 55 to 70 with acute or convalescent COVID-19.

This chain connects TRBV5-6 to TRBJ1-1; D unclear. The V gene lost 4 bases and the J gene lost 6 bases, with 10 bases spanning the gap. Germline CDR1 SGHDT, CDR2 YYEEEE. There are 12 residues in the CDR3. CDR3 residues: CASSIGGSEAFF. The CDR3 coding sequence is TGTGCCAGCAGCATAGGAGGATCTGAAGCTTTCTTT.

V usage is TRBV25-1 and J usage is TRBJ1-1; D perhaps matches TRBD1 (6 bases). Germline lookup yields CDR1 MGHDK and CDR2 SYGVNS. The CDR3 has 11 residues. Between the trimmed V and J ends, which lost 6 bases and 8 bases, there was a span of 10 bases. The CDR3 is CASRQDREAFF. CDR3 in DNA: TGTGCCAGCAGACAGGACAGAGAAGCTTTCTTT.

A few counts support this clone. This rearrangement joins TRBV5-4 to TRBJ1-1, with 7 bases identical to TRBD1. In germline, CDR1 is SGHNT, CDR2 YYREEE (reference sequence). The CDR3 has 14 amino acids. Losses at the gene ends were 4 bases for V and 6 bases for J; bases not matched to a gene: 9. The CDR3: CASSPRTGDPEAFF. The CDR3, as DNA: TGTGCCAGCAGCCCTCGAACAGGGGATCCTGAAGCTTTCTTT.

This chain links TRBV7-9 with TRBJ1-1; 7 nucleotides line up with TRBD1. The CDR3 runs to 15 residues. J lost 0 bases, V lost 2 bases, and 3 bases had no gene match. Per the germline V gene, CDR1 is SEHNR and CDR2 is FQNEAQ (reference sequence). The CDR3 region has the DNA TGTGCCAGCAGCTTACGGGACAGTTTGAACACTGAAGCTTTCTTT. Translation gives CASSLRDSLNTEAFF.

The chain combines TRBV28 with TRBJ1-5; TRBD1 matches at 7 bases. This CDR3 region has 15 residues. Per the germline V gene, CDR1 is MDHEN and CDR2 is SYDVKM. Trimming removed 5 bases from V and 0 bases from J; junction bases left unmatched: 4. The CDR3 nucleotides are TGTGCCAGCAGTGGACAGGCTTATAGCAATCAGCCCCAGCATTTT. It is translated as CASSGQAYSNQPQHF.

This rearrangement joins TRBV7-6 to TRBJ1-5; D uncertain. The CDR3 sequence is 14 residues long. The V gene's germline CDR1 is SGHVS and CDR2 FNYEAQ. V lost 5 bases and J 4 bases, leaving 12 bases between the germline ends. The CDR3 is CASSLDGANQPQHF. The CDR3 bases are TGTGCCAGCAGCCTCGACGGAGCTAATCAGCCCCAGCATTTT.

The gene calls are TRBV2 and TRBJ2-7; TRBD1 is a possible D gene (7 bases). V dropped 4 bases and J dropped 4 bases, with 14 bases sitting between them. This CDR3 is built from 14 residues. From germline, CDR1 is SNHLY and CDR2 FYNNEI. The CDR3 bases are TGTGCCAGCAGTGGCGTCAGGGGGAGGTACGAGCAGTACTTC. Amino acids: CASSGVRGRYEQYF.

In nucleotides, the CDR3 is TGTGCCAGCTCACCACCCGGGACAGGCACAGATACGCAGTATTTT. Protein sequence: CASSPPGTGTDTQYF. This chain uses TRBV18 with TRBJ2-3, with 7 bases matching TRBD1. With 0 bases clipped from V and 1 base from J, the junction kept 1 base outside the gene matches. From germline, CDR1 is KGHSH and CDR2 LQKENI. The CDR3 runs to 15 residues.

This chain links TRBV6-5 with TRBJ2-2, with a possible D match to TRBD2 (5 bases). The V end was cut by 11 bases, the J end by 1 base, with 8 bases between. The CDR3 spans 12 residues. The germline V gene has CDR1 MNHEY and CDR2 SVGAGI. Here the CDR3 reads CASRGNTGELFF. CDR3 DNA sequence: TGTGCCTCCCGGGGGAACACCGGGGAGCTGTTTTTT.

The CDR3 protein is CASSVGAGTSTDTQYF. The CDR3 bases are TGTGCCAGCAGCGTAGGGGCAGGTACTAGCACAGATACGCAGTATTTT. This chain uses TRBV9 with TRBJ2-3, with D unclear. Germline assignment: CDR1 SGDLS and CDR2 YYNGEE. The CDR3 is 16 residues long. The V end lost 0 bases, the J end lost 0 bases, and 11 bases lay between the germline ends.

This clone was detected only a few times. The rearrangement links TRBV10-3 to TRBJ2-7; 12 positions match TRBD2. The CDR3 is 14 amino acids. Germline V gene data show CDR1 as ENHRY and CDR2 as SYGVKD. Trimming cost V 10 bases and J 5 bases; bases outside gene matches: 9. Here the CDR3 reads CASGGTSGSDEQYF. CDR3 nucleotides: TGTGCCAGTGGCGGGACTAGCGGGTCGGACGAGCAGTACTTC.

The chain uses TRBV10-3 and TRBJ1-5; 7 bases fit TRBD1. Germline CDR1 ENHRY, CDR2 SYGVKD. The CDR3 loop spans 13 amino acids. Unmatched junction bases numbered 4, after V lost 4 bases and J lost 7 bases. The CDR3 DNA reads as TGTGCCATCAGTGGACAGGGCGGACAGCCCCAGCATTTT. Translated: CAISGQGGQPQHF.

The chain has TRBV11-2 and TRBJ2-5; 10 bases match TRBD2. This CDR3 comprises 16 residues. V lost 1 base and J lost 5; bases outside the gene matches: 7. Germline-derived CDR1 and CDR2 are SGHAT and FQNNGV. CDR3: CASSLAGGLASETQYF. The CDR3 DNA follows: TGTGCCAGCAGCTTAGCTGGGGGACTAGCGAGCGAGACCCAGTACTTC.

This chain connects TRBV27 to TRBJ1-1; 9 bases agree with TRBD1. CDR1 MNHEY and CDR2 SMNVEV come from the germline V gene (reference sequence). The CDR3 is 12 residues long. With 7 bases clipped from V and 4 bases from J, the junction kept 1 base outside the gene matches. CDR3 nucleotides: TGTGCCAGCAAGACAGGGGGCACTGAAGCTTTCTTT. Its translation: CASKTGGTEAFF.

J is TRBJ1-5 and V is TRBV2, with a weak D call TRBD1 (5 bases). The CDR3 is made up of 14 amino acids. With 6 bases removed from V and 0 bases from J, the gap between germline ends came to 9 bases. CDR1 SNHLY and CDR2 FYNNEI come from the germline V gene. The CDR3 reads CASSRDNSNQPQHF. CDR3 bases: TGTGCCAGCAGCAGGGATAATAGCAATCAGCCCCAGCATTTT.

The chain links TRBV20-1 to TRBJ1-1; D uncertain. Trimming pared 4 bases from V and 1 base from J, leaving 10 bases between. Germline CDR1 reads DFQATT; CDR2 reads SNEGSKA (reference sequence). This CDR3 region has 13 residues. The CDR3 DNA reads as TGCAGTGCTATTGACACACCGAACACTGAAGCTTTCTTT. It is translated as CSAIDTPNTEAFF.

This clone showed up just a few times. The chain is built from TRBV28 and TRBJ2-1, with a possible D match to TRBD2 (7 bases). CDR1 MDHEN and CDR2 SYDVKM come from the germline V gene. V shed 3 bases and J shed 3 bases, with 15 bases lying between them. The CDR3 loop spans 16 amino acids. The CDR3 spells CASSLEGGQLYNEQFF. For the CDR3, the DNA is TGTGCCAGCAGTTTGGAGGGGGGGCAGCTCTACAATGAGCAGTTCTTC.

This clone was recorded only once. The V call is TRBV27, the J call TRBJ2-1, with unresolved D. The CDR3 has 13 amino acids. Trimming left V 5 bases short and J 10 bases short, with 15 bases between. Germline V CDR1 and CDR2: MNHEY, SMNVEV (reference sequence). The CDR3 nucleotides are TGTGCCAGCAGTCCCCTTCCACATCACGAGCAGTTCTTC. Amino acid sequence: CASSPLPHHEQFF.

For the CDR3, the DNA is TGTGCCAGCAGTGAATTGCGGAGAGGGGAGCTGTTTTTT. Translated: CASSELRRGELFF. This chain joins TRBV2 and TRBJ2-2; D ambiguous. This CDR3 has 13 residues. The ends were cut back, 2 bases at V and 8 bases at J, with 9 bases in the middle. Germline V CDR1 and CDR2: SNHLY, FYNNEI.

The chain links TRBV4-2 to TRBJ1-1; 8 nucleotides agree with TRBD1. Trimming removed 4 bases from V and 6 bases from J; junction bases left unmatched: 16. This CDR3 has 17 residues. Germline CDR1 and CDR2: LGHNA and YNFKEQ. CDR3 amino acids: CASSLPPGQGLEAEAFF. The CDR3, as DNA: TGTGCCAGCAGCCTACCTCCCGGACAGGGCCTGGAGGCTGAAGCTTTCTTT.

This clone was detected only once. The gene calls are TRBV27 and TRBJ2-1; perhaps TRBD2 as D (5 bases). This CDR3 comprises 14 residues. Germline CDR1 is MNHEY and CDR2 is SMNVEV (reference sequence). V was cut by 1 base and J by 10 bases, with 14 bases left in between. The CDR3 loop is CASSLWSGSEEQFF. CDR3 bases: TGTGCCAGCAGTTTATGGTCGGGGTCCGAGGAGCAGTTCTTC.